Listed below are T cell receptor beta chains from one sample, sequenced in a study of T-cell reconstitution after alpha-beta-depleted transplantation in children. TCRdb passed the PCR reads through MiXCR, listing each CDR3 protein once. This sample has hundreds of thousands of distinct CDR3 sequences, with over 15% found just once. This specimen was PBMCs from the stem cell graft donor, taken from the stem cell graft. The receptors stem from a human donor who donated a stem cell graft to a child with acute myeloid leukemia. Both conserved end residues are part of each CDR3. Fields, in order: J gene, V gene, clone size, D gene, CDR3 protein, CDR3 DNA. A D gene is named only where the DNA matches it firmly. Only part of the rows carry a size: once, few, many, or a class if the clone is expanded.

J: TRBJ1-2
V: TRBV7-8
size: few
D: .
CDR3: CASSLIWGGINYGYTF
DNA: TGTGCCAGCAGCTTAATATGGGGCGGGATAAACTATGGCTACACCTTC

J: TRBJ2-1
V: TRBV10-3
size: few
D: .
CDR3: CAISRGGGLFYNEQFF
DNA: TGTGCCATCAGCCGGGGCGGGGGCCTCTTCTACAATGAGCAGTTCTTC

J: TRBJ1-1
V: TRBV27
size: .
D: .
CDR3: CASRKKALITDTEAFF
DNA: TGTGCCAGCAGAAAAAAAGCCCTCATTACGGACACTGAAGCTTTCTTT

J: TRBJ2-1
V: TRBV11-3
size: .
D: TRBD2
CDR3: CASSPTQRGSYNEQFF
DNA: TGTGCCAGCAGCCCAACTCAGCGGGGTAGCTACAATGAGCAGTTCTTC

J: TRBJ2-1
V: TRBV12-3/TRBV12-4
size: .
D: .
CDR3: CANGRGERNEQFF
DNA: TGTGCCAACGGCAGGGGGGAAAGGAATGAGCAGTTCTTC

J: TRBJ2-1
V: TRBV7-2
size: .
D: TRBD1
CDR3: CASSFDRDRGSYNEQFF
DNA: TGTGCCAGCAGCTTCGACAGGGATCGGGGCTCCTACAATGAGCAGTTCTTC

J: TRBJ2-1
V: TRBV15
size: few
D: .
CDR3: CATSSAWTITSEQFF
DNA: TGTGCCACCAGCAGTGCTTGGACTATCACCAGTGAGCAGTTCTTC

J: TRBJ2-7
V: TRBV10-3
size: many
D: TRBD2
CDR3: CAISGDSGPYEQYF
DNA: TGTGCCATCAGTGGGGATAGCGGGCCCTACGAGCAGTACTTC

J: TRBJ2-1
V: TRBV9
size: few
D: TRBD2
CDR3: CASTGTSGGNEQFF
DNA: TGTGCCAGCACGGGGACTAGCGGGGGGAATGAGCAGTTCTTC

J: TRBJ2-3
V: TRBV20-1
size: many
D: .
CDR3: CSLKAEKKDTQYF
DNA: TGCAGTCTAAAGGCGGAGAAAAAAGATACGCAGTATTTT

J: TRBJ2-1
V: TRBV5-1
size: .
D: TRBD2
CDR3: CASSLNGGGYYNEQFF
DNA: TGCGCCAGCAGCTTGAATGGCGGGGGGTACTACAATGAGCAGTTCTTC

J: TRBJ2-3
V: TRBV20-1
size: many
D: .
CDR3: CSAERPSSTSTDTQYF
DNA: TGCAGTGCCGAGCGGCCTAGCAGTACTAGCACAGATACGCAGTATTTT

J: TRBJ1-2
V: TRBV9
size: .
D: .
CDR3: CASTVGGHPRNGYTF
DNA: TGTGCCAGCACCGTAGGTGGCCATCCAAGGAATGGCTACACCTTC

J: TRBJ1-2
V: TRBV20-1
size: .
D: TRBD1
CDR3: CSAGDIDRAYRYTF
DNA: TGCAGTGCTGGGGATATAGACAGGGCCTATCGCTACACCTTC

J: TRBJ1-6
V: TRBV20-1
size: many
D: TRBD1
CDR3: CSAIGQGVNSPLHF
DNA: TGCAGTGCTATAGGACAGGGGGTCAATTCACCCCTCCACTTT

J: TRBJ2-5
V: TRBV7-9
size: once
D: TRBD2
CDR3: CASNRPRGGETQYF
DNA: TGTGCCAGCAACCGGCCGCGGGGGGGAGAGACCCAGTACTTC

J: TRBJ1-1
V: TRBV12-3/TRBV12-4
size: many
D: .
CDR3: CASSWGTDEAFF
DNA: TGTGCCAGCAGTTGGGGGACGGATGAAGCTTTCTTT

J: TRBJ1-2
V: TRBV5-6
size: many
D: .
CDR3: CASRLDGAYGYTF
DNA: TGTGCCAGCAGACTTGACGGTGCATATGGCTACACCTTC

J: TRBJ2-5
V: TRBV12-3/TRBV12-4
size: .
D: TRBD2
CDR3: CASSSPGGGVQETQYF
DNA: TGTGCCAGCAGTTCCCCTGGCGGGGGGGTGCAAGAGACCCAGTACTTC

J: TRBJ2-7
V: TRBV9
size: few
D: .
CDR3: CASSASYRVHEQYF
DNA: TGTGCCAGCAGCGCCTCATACAGGGTCCACGAGCAGTACTTC